These 28 T cell receptor beta chains were all obtained from the same sample, sequenced in a study of CD8+ T cells in alopecia areata. cDNA serving as the sequencing template came from extracted, reverse transcribed RNA. The assay was immunoSEQ multiplex PCR, and TCRdb's table has in-frame clones only and misses some. This sample includes around 300,000 clones with no singletons; its ten biggest clones take up 0.9% to 1.5%. The sorting of pooled cutaneous lymph node cells relied on CD4, CD8alpha, NKG2D, NKG2ACE and other markers. The sequenced sample was CD4+ T cells sorted from a lymph node. The receptors were gathered from a C3H/HeJ mouse with alopecia areata. MHC haplotype of the mouse line: H2-k.

Notes on this clone: Gene labels here are mouse ones. The read halts 4 residues ahead of the CDR3 end, with the missing end drawn from the germline J gene. This chain connects TRBV17 to TRBJ2-2; 11 bases match TRBD2. The germline gives CDR1 MNHDT, CDR2 YYDKIL. The CDR3 totals 16 residues. The trim removed 3 bases at V and 2 bases at J, leaving 2 bases unmatched. The CDR3 reads CASSRTGGGNTGQLYF. The covered CDR3 bases are TGTGCTAGCAGTAGGACTGGGGGGGGTAACACCGGG. The variable domain in full, completed from reference TRBV17 and TRBJ2-2, reads DTTVKQNPRYKLARVGKPVNLICSQTMNHDTMYWYQKKPNQAPKLLLFYYDKILNREADTFEKFQSSRPNNSFCSLYIGSAGLEYSAMYLCASSRTGGGNTGQLYFGEGSKLTVL.

Details on this clone: The gene names here belong to mouse. Other nucleotide sequences from this sample produce the same CDR3. The sequenced CDR3 bases are TGTGCCTGGAGTCTAAGGGGGGGTGCAAACTCC. Encoded protein: CAWSLRGGANS. The complete CDR3 sequence is CAWSLRGGANSDYTF. The chain carries TRBV31 and TRBJ1-2; possible D gene TRBD1, 6 bases. Coverage ceases 4 residues before the CDR3 finishes, and the germline J gene fills in the end. Trimming removed 0 bases at V and 0 bases at J, with 11 bases between. The CDR3 covers 15 residues. Looked up from germline, CDR1 is GKSSPN and CDR2 is SITVG.

As concerns this clone: Gene names are the mouse ones. The read ends 4 residues early relative to the CDR3; the germline J gene fills the gap. The rearrangement joins TRBV1 to TRBJ2-5; TRBD1 matches at 7 bases. Trimming at V came to 3 bases and at J to 3 bases, leaving 6 bases not matched to a gene. Per germline, CDR1 NSQYPW and CDR2 LRSPGD (reference sequence). The CDR3 has 15 residues. The CDR3 is CTCSAPGTEQDTQYF. The sequenced part of the CDR3 DNA is TGCACCTGCAGTGCCCCCGGGACAGAACAAGAC.

Concerning this clone: The listed genes are named as in mouse. The read terminates 4 residues ahead of where the CDR3 ends, so the germline J gene completes it. Other nucleotide sequences from this sample produce the same CDR3. The rearrangement uses TRBV13-2 and TRBJ2-1; 10 bases line up with TRBD1. Per germline, CDR1 NNHNN and CDR2 SYGAGS (reference sequence). V dropped 5 bases and J dropped 3; count of bases not matched to a gene: 2. The CDR3 runs to 14 residues. The CDR3: CASGRDRGYAEQFF. CDR3 DNA, as far as it was read: TGTGCCAGCGGGCGGGACAGGGGCTATGCT.

This clone was recorded a few times. Each gene name is a mouse one. Read data end 4 residues before the CDR3 end; the end is taken from the germline J gene. The chain links TRBV1 to TRBJ1-1; 7 nucleotides line up with TRBD1. This CDR3 region has 15 residues. The J segment lost 0 bases and the V segment lost 3 bases, leaving 4 bases of the junction unmatched. The germline CDR1 and CDR2 sequences are NSQYPW and LRSPGD (reference sequence). CDR3: CTCSAVQGSNTEVFF. The DNA read from the CDR3 is TGCACCTGCAGTGCGGTACAGGGGTCAAACACA.

With regard to this clone: Gene names are the mouse ones. The read terminates 3 residues before the CDR3 end, so the remaining end is supplied by the germline J gene. This same CDR3 is encoded by further DNA sequences in the sample. The V gene is TRBV13-1, the J gene TRBJ1-6, with TRBD1 identical over 10 bases. TRBJ1-6 is identified as an open reading frame with a role that is uncertain. With V trimmed by 5 bases and J by 4 bases, 3 bases remained unmatched. The CDR3 extends over 15 amino acids. CDR1 is NSHNY, CDR2 SYGAGN, per germline. The CDR3 sequence is CASSPGQGYNSPLYF. The part of the CDR3 DNA that was read is TGTGCCAGCAGCCCGGGACAGGGGTATAATTCGCCC.

Comment on this clone: The germline and genes are mouse ones. The read ends 4 residues early relative to the CDR3; the germline J gene fills the gap. At the DNA level, this CDR3 is encoded by other sequences in the same sample as well. This chain uses TRBV13-1 with TRBJ2-3, with a tentative D call TRBD2 (5 bases). V was pared by 4 bases and J by 0 bases, with 6 bases between. There are 13 residues in the CDR3. Germline CDR1 reads NSHNY; CDR2 reads SYGAGN. Incomplete CDR3 DNA: TGTGCCAGCAGTCTGGGTAGTGCAGAA. Translating it yields CASSLGSAE. The entire CDR3 protein reads CASSLGSAETLYF.

This clone was found a few times. Germline and genes here are mouse. The DNA ends 4 residues before the CDR3 does, and the rest of the CDR3 is filled in from the germline J gene. The same CDR3 arises from other DNA sequences in this sample as well. The chain uses TRBV1 and TRBJ2-7; perhaps TRBD1 as D (5 bases). The V gene lost 3 bases and the J gene lost 0 bases, with 9 bases spanning the gap. The CDR3 is 14 amino acids. CDR1 and CDR2 (germline): NSQYPW, LRSPGD (reference sequence). The CDR3 loop is CTCSARQSSYEQYF. Partial CDR3 DNA: TGCACCTGCAGTGCCCGACAGAGCTCCTAT.

This clone was seen only a few times. Mouse germline and gene names are used. The read stops 4 residues short of the end of the CDR3; the missing end is completed from the germline J gene. The rearrangement uses TRBV14 and TRBJ2-5; 9 bases map to TRBD1. The J segment lost 3 bases and the V segment lost 1 base, leaving 3 bases of the junction unmatched. The CDR3 covers 15 residues. Germline V gene sequence: CDR1 SGHDT, CDR2 FRDEAV. The chain's CDR3 is CASSFTGGGQDTQYF. The CDR3 DNA, read in part, is TGTGCCAGCAGTTTCACAGGGGGCGGGCAAGAC.

In regard to this clone: All gene names here are mouse names. The read ends 3 residues before the CDR3 terminus; that terminus is restored from the germline J gene. The V gene is TRBV4, the J gene TRBJ1-6; the D gene is possibly TRBD1 (5 bases). TRBJ1-6 is an ORF, and what it does is uncertain. Germline V gives CDR1 LGHDT, CDR2 YNNKQL (reference sequence). V lost 8 bases and J 8 bases, leaving 7 bases between the germline ends. The CDR3 contains 11 residues. The DNA read from the CDR3 is TGTGCCAGCGGGGGGGATTCGCCC. Its protein product is CASGGDSP. The complete CDR3 protein is CASGGDSPLYF.

Only a few counts were recorded for this clone. Mouse germline and gene names are used. The CDR3 spells CATGTGPETLYF. The CDR3 bases that were read are TGTGCCACCGGGACAGGGCCAGAA. The chain is built from TRBV19 and TRBJ2-3; TRBD1 agrees at 9 bases. Read coverage stops 4 residues before the CDR3 terminus; the germline J gene supplies the remainder. The germline V gene encodes CDR1 FNHDT and CDR2 SITEND (reference sequence). V shed 9 bases, J shed 4 bases, and the junction held 3 bases outside the gene matches. The CDR3 consists of 12 residues.

This clone was found a few times. Germline and genes here are mouse. Read data end 4 residues before the CDR3 end; the end is taken from the germline J gene. The rearrangement links TRBV13-1 to TRBJ1-1; maybe TRBD1 (6 bases). Germline CDR1 is NSHNY and CDR2 is SYGAGN. Trimming took off 2 bases at V and 3 bases at J, with 8 bases between the two ends. The CDR3 has 13 residues. CDR3 DNA, as far as it was read: TGTGCCAGCAGTGAGAACAGGGACACA. Translation gives CASSENRDT. The complete CDR3 protein is CASSENRDTEVFF.

This clone was observed a handful of times. The gene names given are mouse names. Read coverage stops 4 residues before the CDR3 terminus; the germline J gene supplies the remainder. The chain couples TRBV1 to TRBJ2-1, with 8 bases matching TRBD2. This CDR3 region has 14 residues. Germline lookup yields CDR1 NSQYPW and CDR2 LRSPGD (reference sequence). CDR3 DNA (partial): TGCACCTGCAGTGCTCGGGGGGGCGGAGCT. Translated, it gives CTCSARGGGA. The complete CDR3 sequence is CTCSARGGGAEQFF.

As to this clone: Gene names are mouse gene names. The read comes to an end 4 residues before the CDR3 does, leaving the germline J gene to fill in the end. V and J are TRBV31 and TRBJ2-1, with 7 bases that match TRBD2. Germline V lookup: CDR1 GKSSPN, CDR2 SITVG. V lost 7 bases and J lost 1; bases outside the gene matches: 7. The CDR3 has 14 residues. The CDR3 sequence is CASFTGVNYAEQFF. CDR3 DNA (partial): TGTGCCTCATTCACTGGGGTGAACTATGCT.

A remark on this clone: Each gene name is a mouse one. The read ends 4 residues early relative to the CDR3; the germline J gene fills the gap. This chain connects TRBV1 to TRBJ1-2; D perhaps matches TRBD1 (5 bases). CDR3 length: 14 residues. The V gene lost 1 base and the J gene lost 4 bases, with 10 bases spanning the gap. Germline values: CDR1 NSQYPW, CDR2 LRSPGD (reference sequence). CDR3 amino acids: CTCSAVPGISDYTF. The sequenced part of the CDR3 DNA is TGCACCTGCAGTGCAGTCCCAGGGATCTCC.

In regard to this clone: Each gene name is a mouse one. The CDR3 end lies 4 residues beyond the end of the read and is filled in from the germline J gene. V is TRBV1 and J is TRBJ2-5, with D possibly being TRBD1 (5 bases). CDR3 size: 15 residues. CDR1 and CDR2 from the germline V gene are NSQYPW and LRSPGD (reference sequence). CDR3 in amino acids: CTCSADWQGGDTQYF. The part of the CDR3 DNA that was read is TGCACCTGCAGTGCAGATTGGCAGGGTGGAGAC.

Of note for this clone: The genes and germline here are from mouse. The read gets to within 4 residues of the CDR3 end, and the germline J gene fills in the rest. The J gene is TRBJ2-5, the V gene TRBV13-3; 9 bases map to TRBD1. The CDR3 extends over 15 amino acids. The V segment lost 4 bases and the J segment 1 base; nucleotides outside the gene matches: 4. Germline lookup yields CDR1 NNHDY and CDR2 SYVADS. The sequenced part of the CDR3 DNA is TGTGCCAGCAGTCCGGACAGGGGAGACCAAGAC. Its protein product is CASSPDRGDQD. The CDR3 reads in full as CASSPDRGDQDTQYF.

Remarks on this clone: Mouse gene names and germline throughout. The read is 3 residues too short to cover the CDR3 end, so that end is filled in from the germline J gene. The sample has other DNA sequences that encode this CDR3 too. The rearrangement joins TRBV19 to TRBJ1-6; 8 nucleotides align to TRBD1. TRBJ1-6 is an ORF; its function is uncertain. Per the germline V gene, CDR1 is FNHDT and CDR2 is SITEND (reference sequence). After removal of 4 bases from V and 7 bases from J, the junction contained 4 bases not matched to a gene. The CDR3 has 14 amino acids. The covered CDR3 bases are TGTGCCAGCAGTCCGGACAGGGTGAATTCGCCC. Its translation: CASSPDRVNSP. Given in full, the CDR3 is CASSPDRVNSPLYF.

The table lists this clone with a few counts. Gene names refer to mouse genes. Read sequence stops 4 residues before the CDR3 end, and the germline J gene provides the missing end. The rearrangement uses TRBV13-2 and TRBJ2-5; 7 nucleotides match TRBD1. This CDR3 region has 14 residues. Trimming cost V 3 bases and J 2 bases; bases outside gene matches: 3. The germline gives CDR1 NNHNN, CDR2 SYGAGS (reference sequence). This chain's CDR3 is CASGARDSQDTQYF. The sequenced CDR3 bases are TGTGCCAGCGGTGCCCGGGACAGCCAAGAC.

Turning to this clone: The listed genes are named as in mouse. The CDR3 end is not reached by the read, which stops 4 residues before it; the germline J gene fills it in. The genes are TRBV13-1 and TRBJ1-1; 9 bases are shared with TRBD1. J was trimmed by 1 base and V by 6 bases; bases with no gene match: 1. The CDR3 is made up of 13 amino acids. Looked up from germline, CDR1 is NSHNY and CDR2 is SYGAGN. The CDR3 DNA, read in part, is TGTGCCAGCACGGGACAGGGGAACACA. It translates to CASTGQGNT. The whole CDR3 protein is CASTGQGNTEVFF.

Worth noting for this clone: Gene names and germline match the mouse. The read stops 4 residues short of the end of the CDR3; the missing end is completed from the germline J gene. The V and J genes are TRBV5 and TRBJ2-1, with a weak D call TRBD1 (6 bases). The V end was cut by 0 bases, the J end by 1 base, with 10 bases between. Germline V gene sequence: CDR1 LGHNA, CDR2 YNLKQL (reference sequence). There are 16 residues in the CDR3. The CDR3 protein is CASSQDGDKNYAEQFF. Partial CDR3 DNA: TGTGCCAGCAGCCAAGATGGGGACAAAAACTATGCT.

Concerning this clone: Genes and germline come from the mouse. The sequenced fragment ends 3 residues before the CDR3 boundary, so the rest is inferred from the germline J gene. V usage is TRBV5 and J usage is TRBJ1-6; D is perhaps TRBD1 (6 bases). Being an ORF, TRBJ1-6 has a function that is uncertain. The length of the CDR3 is 14 residues. CDR1 and CDR2 (germline): LGHNA, YNLKQL (reference sequence). Trimming took 1 base from V and 9 from J, leaving 10 bases between them. The covered CDR3 bases are TGTGCCAGCAGCCAAGTTCGGGGGGCTTCGCCC. This sequence encodes CASSQVRGASP. The full CDR3 is CASSQVRGASPLYF.

As regards this clone: The gene names given are mouse names. The CDR3 goes on 4 residues after the read ends, and that part is filled in from the germline J gene. J is TRBJ2-1 and V is TRBV5; 12 nucleotides line up with TRBD2. The CDR3 covers 15 residues. Germline assignment: CDR1 LGHNA and CDR2 YNLKQL (reference sequence). V was clipped by 5 bases and J by 3 bases; unmatched bases: 2. Partial CDR3 DNA: TGTGCCAGCAGCTCGGGACTGGGGGGCTATGCT. Translation: CASSSGLGGYA. The CDR3 in full is CASSSGLGGYAEQFF.

Concerning this clone itself: Gene names denote mouse genes. The read ends 4 residues before the CDR3 terminus; that terminus is restored from the germline J gene. The sample contains more than one DNA sequence encoding this CDR3. This chain links TRBV19 with TRBJ2-3; TRBD2 matches 9 bases. CDR1 is FNHDT and CDR2 is SITEND in the germline V gene (reference sequence). The V and J ends lost 5 bases and 0 bases, in that order; junction bases with no gene match: 7. This CDR3 comprises 16 residues. This chain's CDR3 is CASSPDWGSSAETLYF. The DNA read from the CDR3 is TGTGCCAGCAGCCCAGACTGGGGGTCTAGTGCAGAA.

Concerning this clone itself: Gene names and germline refer to mouse. The observed sequence ends 4 residues before the CDR3 terminus, with the missing tail filled in from the germline J gene. The rearrangement links TRBV17 to TRBJ2-1, with D possibly TRBD2 on 6 matching bases. The CDR3 length is 15 residues. V gave up 1 base and J gave up 3 bases, with 10 bases separating them. Germline lookup yields CDR1 MNHDT and CDR2 YYDKIL. The CDR3 sequence is CASSRVGVGYAEQFF. Partial CDR3 DNA: TGTGCTAGCAGTAGAGTGGGGGTGGGCTATGCT.

A word on this clone: Mouse gene names and germline throughout. The read stops 4 residues short of the end of the CDR3; the missing end is completed from the germline J gene. This sequence joins TRBV13-1 and TRBJ2-1; 10 bases map to TRBD2. Germline trimming cut 5 bases from V and 0 bases from J; bases unmatched to any gene: 5. Germline assignment: CDR1 NSHNY and CDR2 SYGAGN. CDR3 size: 16 residues. The CDR3 is CASSPGLGLNYAEQFF. The DNA read from the CDR3 is TGTGCCAGCAGCCCGGGACTGGGGCTTAACTATGCT.

A few counts support this clone. The gene names given are mouse names. The read ends 4 residues before the CDR3 terminus; that terminus is restored from the germline J gene. The J gene is TRBJ2-1, the V gene TRBV19, with a possible D match to TRBD1 (6 bases). Germline V lookup: CDR1 FNHDT, CDR2 SITEND (reference sequence). V was cut by 0 bases and J by 5 bases, with 15 bases left in between. The CDR3 extends over 16 amino acids. CDR3 sequence reads: CASSIANTGRDAEQFF. The part of the CDR3 DNA that was read is TGTGCCAGCAGTATAGCTAATACAGGGAGAGATGCT.

For this clone: Gene names and germline match the mouse. The read ends 4 residues early relative to the CDR3; the germline J gene fills the gap. J is TRBJ2-7 and V is TRBV14, with 7 bases that match TRBD2. This CDR3 has 15 amino acids. CDR1 and CDR2 from the germline V gene are SGHDT and FRDEAV. V was clipped by 2 bases and J by 0 bases; unmatched bases: 5. The part of the CDR3 DNA that was read is TGTGCCAGCAGTTTGTTTTGGGGGGACTCCTAT. This translates into CASSLFWGDSY. In full, the CDR3 reads CASSLFWGDSYEQYF.